This is a list of T cell receptor beta chains from one sample in a study of T cell responses to AZD1222 COVID-19 vaccine. Profiling relied on immunoSEQ multiplex PCR, and the TCRdb table lists in-frame clones only, not all of them. Of more than 150,000 clones detected, about nine tenths appear once; the ten largest clones hold roughly 2%. Material: peripheral blood, obtained 28 days after the second AZD1222 dose. The source is an adult who received the AZD1222 COVID-19 vaccine. Both conserved end residues are part of each CDR3. The order of the fields is V gene, D gene, clone size, J gene, CDR3 protein, CDR3 DNA. The D gene is left open where the match is weak. The size entry is marked missing in some rows and otherwise reads once, few, many or a size class.

V gene: TRBV4-1
D gene: -
clone size: -
J gene: TRBJ2-7
CDR3 protein: CASSQDISEQYF
CDR3 DNA: TGCGCCAGCAGCCAAGATATAAGCGAGCAGTACTTC

V gene: TRBV2
D gene: -
clone size: -
J gene: TRBJ1-5
CDR3 protein: CASKKTYLSNQPQHF
CDR3 DNA: TGTGCCAGCAAGAAGACCTACCTGAGCAATCAGCCCCAGCATTTT

V gene: TRBV19
D gene: -
clone size: -
J gene: TRBJ1-5
CDR3 protein: CASKKAAQPQHF
CDR3 DNA: TGTGCCAGTAAGAAGGCCGCACAGCCCCAGCATTTT

V gene: TRBV18
D gene: TRBD2
clone size: -
J gene: TRBJ2-3
CDR3 protein: CASGTRLAGETDTQYF
CDR3 DNA: TGTGCCAGCGGGACCCGGCTAGCGGGAGAGACAGATACGCAGTATTTT

V gene: TRBV21-1
D gene: -
clone size: -
J gene: TRBJ1-5
CDR3 protein: CASFRGNGLDTRPCQPQHF
CDR3 DNA: TGTGCCAGCTTTCGCGGAAATGGGCTGGACACCAGGCCGTGTCAGCCCCAGCATTTT

V gene: TRBV7-8
D gene: -
clone size: -
J gene: TRBJ1-2
CDR3 protein: CASSYRYLDGYTF
CDR3 DNA: TGTGCCAGCAGCTACCGATACTTGGATGGCTACACCTTC

V gene: TRBV10-3
D gene: TRBD2
clone size: -
J gene: TRBJ2-3
CDR3 protein: CAIQEGLAGVGTQYF
CDR3 DNA: TGTGCCATACAAGAGGGACTAGCGGGAGTAGGTACGCAGTATTTT

V gene: TRBV7-9
D gene: TRBD1
clone size: once
J gene: TRBJ2-3
CDR3 protein: CASSHRQGAADTQYF
CDR3 DNA: TGTGCCAGCAGCCACCGACAGGGGGCGGCAGATACGCAGTATTTT

V gene: TRBV6-8
D gene: -
clone size: -
J gene: TRBJ1-1
CDR3 protein: CASSYLGHPNTEAFF
CDR3 DNA: TGTGCCAGCAGTTACCTGGGACACCCGAACACTGAAGCTTTCTTT

V gene: TRBV11-3
D gene: -
clone size: -
J gene: TRBJ2-2
CDR3 protein: CASSPQNTGELFF
CDR3 DNA: TGTGCCAGCAGCCCACAGAACACCGGGGAGCTGTTTTTT

V gene: TRBV23-1
D gene: TRBD1
clone size: -
J gene: TRBJ2-7
CDR3 protein: CASSRDRGHSYEQYF
CDR3 DNA: TGCGCCAGCAGTCGAGACAGGGGCCACTCCTACGAGCAGTACTTC

V gene: TRBV10-3
D gene: -
clone size: -
J gene: TRBJ2-7
CDR3 protein: CAIKRQGTEQYF
CDR3 DNA: TGTGCCATCAAAAGACAAGGGACCGAGCAGTACTTC

V gene: TRBV7-9
D gene: -
clone size: -
J gene: TRBJ1-2
CDR3 protein: CASSRPSDRPIYGYTF
CDR3 DNA: TGTGCCAGCAGCCGACCCTCTGACAGGCCCATCTATGGCTACACCTTC

V gene: TRBV3-1/TRBV3-2
D gene: -
clone size: -
J gene: TRBJ2-5
CDR3 protein: CASSQDRGETQYF
CDR3 DNA: TGTGCCAGCAGCCAAGATCGAGGGGAGACCCAGTACTTC

V gene: TRBV6-5
D gene: -
clone size: -
J gene: TRBJ1-1
CDR3 protein: CASSYFQNTEAFF
CDR3 DNA: TGTGCCAGCAGTTACTTTCAGAACACTGAAGCTTTCTTT

V gene: TRBV28
D gene: -
clone size: -
J gene: TRBJ1-5
CDR3 protein: CASSLGQPQHF
CDR3 DNA: TGTGCCAGCAGTTTGGGTCAGCCCCAGCATTTT

V gene: TRBV5-4
D gene: TRBD1
clone size: -
J gene: TRBJ1-1
CDR3 protein: CASSLQGQNTEAFF
CDR3 DNA: TGTGCCAGCAGCTTACAGGGGCAGAACACTGAAGCTTTCTTT

V gene: TRBV7-9
D gene: -
clone size: -
J gene: TRBJ1-1
CDR3 protein: CASSFDDSRGNTEAFF
CDR3 DNA: TGTGCCAGCAGCTTCGACGACTCCAGAGGGAACACTGAAGCTTTCTTT

V gene: TRBV2
D gene: -
clone size: -
J gene: TRBJ1-4
CDR3 protein: CASRKLGTTNEKLFF
CDR3 DNA: TGTGCCAGCAGAAAATTAGGGACAACTAATGAAAAACTGTTTTTT

V gene: TRBV7-2
D gene: TRBD1
clone size: -
J gene: TRBJ2-7
CDR3 protein: CASSLNDRGLYEQYF
CDR3 DNA: TGTGCCAGCAGCTTAAATGACAGGGGGTTGTACGAGCAGTACTTC

V gene: TRBV19
D gene: -
clone size: -
J gene: TRBJ1-4
CDR3 protein: CASSIRNRGEKLFF
CDR3 DNA: TGTGCCAGTAGTATAAGAAACCGAGGTGAAAAACTGTTTTTT

V gene: TRBV6-5
D gene: -
clone size: -
J gene: TRBJ1-4
CDR3 protein: CASSPGRSNEKLFF
CDR3 DNA: TGTGCCAGCAGTCCGGGACGGAGTAATGAAAAACTGTTTTTT

V gene: TRBV4-2
D gene: TRBD2
clone size: -
J gene: TRBJ2-7
CDR3 protein: CASSQVATGTRTYEQYF
CDR3 DNA: TGTGCCAGCAGCCAAGTGGCGACGGGGACTAGAACCTACGAGCAGTACTTC

V gene: TRBV7-9
D gene: -
clone size: once
J gene: TRBJ2-3
CDR3 protein: CASSVIKDTQYF
CDR3 DNA: TGTGCCAGCAGCGTCATTAAGGATACGCAGTATTTT

V gene: TRBV15
D gene: -
clone size: -
J gene: TRBJ2-1
CDR3 protein: CATSRDDPSSYNEQFF
CDR3 DNA: TGTGCCACCAGCAGAGATGATCCGAGCTCCTACAATGAGCAGTTCTTC

V gene: TRBV6-2/TRBV6-3
D gene: TRBD2
clone size: -
J gene: TRBJ2-7
CDR3 protein: CASSYPKGGVDYEQYF
CDR3 DNA: TGTGCCAGCAGTTACCCCAAGGGAGGGGTAGACTACGAGCAGTACTTC

V gene: TRBV2
D gene: -
clone size: -
J gene: TRBJ2-7
CDR3 protein: CASSEDYEQYF
CDR3 DNA: TGTGCCAGCAGCGAGGACTACGAGCAGTACTTC

V gene: TRBV5-1
D gene: TRBD1
clone size: once
J gene: TRBJ2-7
CDR3 protein: CASSLGDSNYYEQYF
CDR3 DNA: TGCGCCAGCAGCTTGGGGGACAGCAACTACTACGAGCAGTACTTC

V gene: TRBV2
D gene: -
clone size: -
J gene: TRBJ2-2
CDR3 protein: CASGGRTGELFF
CDR3 DNA: TGTGCCAGCGGAGGGCGTACCGGGGAGCTGTTTTTT